Here is one T cell receptor beta chain with its context. Its antigen remains unknown. This entry is derived from a study of lymphopenia after photon versus proton radiotherapy. TCRdb's copy holds only in-frame clones and misses some; the assay was immunoSEQ multiplex PCR. The sample has under 20,000 clones; about nine tenths are singletons. Study-wide results and limits: Only patients who died were analyzed for survival; proton advantage is unproven. Proton therapy kept repertoires fairly stable, unlike photons, which gained effector/memory cells.

CDR3 size: 14 residues. From germline, CDR1 is MNHNY and CDR2 SVGAGI (reference sequence). Trimming removed 5 bases at V and 0 bases at J, with 10 bases between. This TCR was sampled from a man aged 60 to 69 with pancreatic cancer. The J gene is TRBJ1-1, the V gene TRBV6-6; possible D gene TRBD1, 6 bases. Source: peripheral blood, taken from a patient treated with photon-based radiotherapy. The DNA for the CDR3 is TGTGCCAGCAGTGCACAGGGTATGAACACTGAAGCTTTCTTT. Its translation: CASSAQGMNTEAFF.